The 8 T cell receptor beta chains below were found in one sample sequenced in a study of radiation and T cells in renal cell carcinoma. Treatment indicated: treatment-naive control, cytoreductive nephrectomy. Clones were read by immunoSEQ multiplex PCR, and TCRdb kept only the in-frame ones, dropping some. Among about 7,900 clones listed, about 65% were seen once. The sequencing used tumor tissue, collected from a patient whose treatment was nephrectomy without radiotherapy. These receptors all stem from a woman in her seventies with renal cell carcinoma.

This clone was seen more than once but under ten times. The chain couples TRBV6-5 to TRBJ1-1; D uncertain. Germline lookup yields CDR1 MNHEY and CDR2 SVGAGI. V lost 8 bases and J lost 8, with 18 bases in between. The CDR3 contains 13 residues. The CDR3 DNA reads as TGTGCCAGCCAAATGCAGTCCCAACGGGAAGCTTTCTTT. Its translation is CASQMQSQREAFF.

The chain combines TRBV7-6 with TRBJ2-5, with 8 bases identical to TRBD2. In germline, CDR1 is SGHVS, CDR2 FNYEAQ. The CDR3 is made up of 15 amino acids. Unmatched junction bases numbered 11, after V lost 5 bases and J lost 6 bases. CDR3 in amino acids: CASSPGLANVQTQYF. The CDR3 region has the DNA TGTGCCAGCAGCCCTGGACTAGCTAACGTCCAGACCCAGTACTTC. Full variable domain (missing parts from reference TRBV7-6 and TRBJ2-5): GAGVSQSPRYKVTKRGQDVALRCDPISGHVSLYWYRQALGQGPEFLTYFNYEAQQDKSGLPNDRFSAERPEGSISTLTIQRTEQRDSAMYRCASSPGLANVQTQYFGPGTRLLVL.

The chain joins TRBV19 to TRBJ2-7; D gene unclear. The CDR3 length is 14 residues. Trimming pared 2 bases from V and 3 bases from J, leaving 11 bases between. Germline assignment: CDR1 LNHDA and CDR2 SQIVND (reference sequence). The CDR3, as DNA: TGTGCCAGTAGTATATTCGCGTTCGACTACGAGCAGTACTTC. Translated, it gives CASSIFAFDYEQYF.

This chain uses TRBV5-1 with TRBJ2-3; D possibly corresponds to TRBD1 (7 bases). The CDR3 spans 14 residues. Trimming cost V 4 bases and J 8 bases, with 17 bases left between them. From germline, CDR1 is SGHRS and CDR2 YFSETQ. In nucleotides, the CDR3 is TGCGCCAGCAGCATTGGACAGGAGGGAGTTACGCAGTATTTT. Translated, it gives CASSIGQEGVTQYF. The whole variable domain, filled in from reference TRBV5-1 and TRBJ2-3, reads KAGVTQTPRYLIKTRGQQVTLSCSPISGHRSVSWYQQTPGQGLQFLFEYFSETQRNKGNFPGRFSGRQFSNSRSEMNVSTLELGDSALYLCASSIGQEGVTQYFGPGTRLTVL.

The chain has TRBV7-2 and TRBJ2-1, with a possible D match to TRBD2 (6 bases). The CDR3 is made up of 14 amino acids. With 8 bases removed from V and 1 base from J, the gap between germline ends came to 12 bases. The germline V gene has CDR1 SGHTA and CDR2 FQGNSA. CDR3 coding DNA: TGTGCCAGCTGTTCCAGCGGGTCCTACAATGAGCAGTTCTTC. Translation gives CASCSSGSYNEQFF.

This clone showed up just once. The J gene is TRBJ2-1, the V gene TRBV10-3; 9 bases line up with TRBD2. The CDR3 covers 17 residues. V was clipped by 3 bases and J by 6 bases; unmatched bases: 12. Germline V gene lookup returns CDR1 ENHRY and CDR2 SYGVKD. As DNA, the CDR3 is TGTGCCATCAGTGAACCAAAAATAGGGACTAGCACCAATGAGCAGTTCTTC. As protein: CAISEPKIGTSTNEQFF.

The chain joins TRBV7-6 to TRBJ1-4, with D perhaps TRBD1 (6 bases). CDR3 length: 14 amino acids. Trimming stripped 7 bases from V and 7 bases from J, with 16 bases between. Germline V gene data show CDR1 as SGHVS and CDR2 as FNYEAQ. CDR3 residues: CASNQPGVREKLFF. As DNA, the CDR3 is TGTGCCAGCAACCAGCCAGGGGTTCGTGAAAAACTGTTTTTT.

The chain is built from TRBV6-5 and TRBJ1-2; tentatively, D is TRBD1 (5 bases). The CDR3 contains 13 residues. V lost 5 bases and J 11 bases, leaving 18 bases between the germline ends. From germline, CDR1 is MNHEY and CDR2 SVGAGI. CDR3 residues: CASSEARGSWYTF. The DNA for the CDR3 is TGTGCCAGCAGTGAGGCCCGGGGGTCGTGGTACACCTTC.